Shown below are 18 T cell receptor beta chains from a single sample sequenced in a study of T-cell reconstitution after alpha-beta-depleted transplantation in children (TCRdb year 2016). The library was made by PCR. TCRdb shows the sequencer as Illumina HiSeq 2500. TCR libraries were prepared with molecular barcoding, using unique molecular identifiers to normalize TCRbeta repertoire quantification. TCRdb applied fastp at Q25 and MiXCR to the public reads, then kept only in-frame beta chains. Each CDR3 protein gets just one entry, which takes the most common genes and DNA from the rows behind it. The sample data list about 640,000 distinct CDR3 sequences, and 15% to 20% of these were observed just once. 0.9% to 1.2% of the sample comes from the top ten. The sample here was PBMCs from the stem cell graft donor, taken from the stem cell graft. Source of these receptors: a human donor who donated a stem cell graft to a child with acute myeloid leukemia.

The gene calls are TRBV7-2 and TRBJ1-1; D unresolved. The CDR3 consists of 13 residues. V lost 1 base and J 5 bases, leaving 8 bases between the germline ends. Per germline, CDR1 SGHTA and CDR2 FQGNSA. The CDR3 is CASSLERWTEAFF. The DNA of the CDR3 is TGTGCCAGCAGCTTAGAAAGGTGGACTGAAGCTTTCTTT. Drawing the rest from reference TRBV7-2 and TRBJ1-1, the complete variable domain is GAGVSQSPSNKVTEKGKDVELRCDPISGHTALYWYRQSLGQGLEFLIYFQGNSAPDKSGLPSDRFSAERTGGSVSTLTIQRTQQEDSAVYLCASSLERWTEAFFGQGTRLTVV.

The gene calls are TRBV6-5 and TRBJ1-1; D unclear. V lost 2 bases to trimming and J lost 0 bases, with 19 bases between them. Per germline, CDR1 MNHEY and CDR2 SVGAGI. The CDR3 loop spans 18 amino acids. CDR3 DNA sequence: TGTGCCAGCAGTTACCTTTACTTATCCGGACGGATGAACACTGAAGCTTTCTTT. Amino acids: CASSYLYLSGRMNTEAFF.

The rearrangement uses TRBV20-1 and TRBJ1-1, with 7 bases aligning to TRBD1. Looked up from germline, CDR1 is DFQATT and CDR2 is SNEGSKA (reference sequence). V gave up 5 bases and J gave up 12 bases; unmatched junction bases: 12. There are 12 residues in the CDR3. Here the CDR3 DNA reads TGCAGTGCTCTGGGACAGCCAGAGTCAACTTTCTTT. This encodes CSALGQPESTFF.

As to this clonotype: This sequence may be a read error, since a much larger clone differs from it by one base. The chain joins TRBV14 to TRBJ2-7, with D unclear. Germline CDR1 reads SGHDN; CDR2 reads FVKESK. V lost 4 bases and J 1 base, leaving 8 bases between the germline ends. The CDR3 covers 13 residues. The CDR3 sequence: CASSPWASYEQYF. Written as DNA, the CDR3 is TGTGCCAGCAGCCCCTGGGCATCCTACGAGCAGTACTTC.

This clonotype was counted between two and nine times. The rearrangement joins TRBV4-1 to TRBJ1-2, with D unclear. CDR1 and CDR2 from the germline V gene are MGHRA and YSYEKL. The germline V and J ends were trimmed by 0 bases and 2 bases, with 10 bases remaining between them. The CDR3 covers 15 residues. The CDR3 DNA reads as TGCGCCAGCAGCCAAGATGGGTACCGGAACTATGGCTACACCTTC. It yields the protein CASSQDGYRNYGYTF.

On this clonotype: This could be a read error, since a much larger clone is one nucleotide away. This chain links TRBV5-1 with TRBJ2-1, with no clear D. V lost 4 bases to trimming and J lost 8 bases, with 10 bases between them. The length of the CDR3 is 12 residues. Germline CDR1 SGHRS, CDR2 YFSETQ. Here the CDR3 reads CASSLPHYEQFF. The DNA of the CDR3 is TGCGCCAGCAGCCTACCGCATTATGAGCAGTTCTTC.

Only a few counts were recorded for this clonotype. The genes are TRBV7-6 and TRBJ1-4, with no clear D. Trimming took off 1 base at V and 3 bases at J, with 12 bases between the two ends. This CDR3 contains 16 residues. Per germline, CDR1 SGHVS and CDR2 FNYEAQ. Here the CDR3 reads CASSLVNARPNEKLFF. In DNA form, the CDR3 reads TGTGCCAGCAGCTTAGTAAACGCGAGGCCTAATGAAAAACTGTTTTTT. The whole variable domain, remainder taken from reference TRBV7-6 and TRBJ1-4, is GAGVSQSPRYKVTKRGQDVALRCDPISGHVSLYWYRQALGQGPEFLTYFNYEAQQDKSGLPNDRFSAERPEGSISTLTIQRTEQRDSAMYRCASSLVNARPNEKLFFGSGTQLSVL.

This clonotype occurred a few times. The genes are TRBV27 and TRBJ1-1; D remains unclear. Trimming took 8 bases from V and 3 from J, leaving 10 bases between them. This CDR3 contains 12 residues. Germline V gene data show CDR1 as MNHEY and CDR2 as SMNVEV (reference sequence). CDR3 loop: CASGDGDTEAFF. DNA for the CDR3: TGTGCCAGCGGAGACGGGGACACTGAAGCTTTCTTT.

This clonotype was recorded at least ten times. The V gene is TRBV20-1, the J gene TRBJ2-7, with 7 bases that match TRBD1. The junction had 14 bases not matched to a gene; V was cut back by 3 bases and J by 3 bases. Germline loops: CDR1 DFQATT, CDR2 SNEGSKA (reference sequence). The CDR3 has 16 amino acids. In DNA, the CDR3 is TGCAGTGCTAGCGCGCCAGGGGGAAAAGCAGGCTACGAGCAGTACTTC. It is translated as CSASAPGGKAGYEQYF.

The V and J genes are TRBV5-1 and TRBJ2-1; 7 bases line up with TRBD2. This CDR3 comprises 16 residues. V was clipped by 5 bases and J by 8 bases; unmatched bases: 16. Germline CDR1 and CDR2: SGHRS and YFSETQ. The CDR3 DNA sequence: TGCGCCAGCAGGTCCGAGATTTCGGGACGGGGGGATGAGCAGTTCTTC. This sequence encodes CASRSEISGRGDEQFF.

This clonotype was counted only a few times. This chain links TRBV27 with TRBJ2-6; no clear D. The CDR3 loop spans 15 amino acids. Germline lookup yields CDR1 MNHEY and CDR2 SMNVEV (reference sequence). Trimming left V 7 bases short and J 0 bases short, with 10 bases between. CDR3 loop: CASIGWVSGANVLTF. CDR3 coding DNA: TGTGCCAGCATAGGGTGGGTCTCTGGGGCCAACGTCCTGACTTTC. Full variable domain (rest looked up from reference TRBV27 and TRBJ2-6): EAQVTQNPRYLITVTGKKLTVTCSQNMNHEYMSWYRQDPGLGLRQIYYSMNVEVTDKGDVPEGYKVSRKEKRNFPLILESPSPNQTSLYFCASIGWVSGANVLTFGAGSRLTVL.

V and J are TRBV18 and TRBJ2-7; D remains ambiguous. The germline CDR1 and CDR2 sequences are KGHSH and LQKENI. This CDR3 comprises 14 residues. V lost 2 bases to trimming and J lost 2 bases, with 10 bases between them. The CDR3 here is CASSPARSPYEQYV. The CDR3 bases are TGTGCCAGCTCACCAGCGAGGTCACCCTACGAGCAGTACGTC.

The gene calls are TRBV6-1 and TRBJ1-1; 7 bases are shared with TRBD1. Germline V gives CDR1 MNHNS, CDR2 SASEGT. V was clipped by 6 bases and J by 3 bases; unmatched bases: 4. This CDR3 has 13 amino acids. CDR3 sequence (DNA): TGTGCCAGCAGAAGGGGGCGAGACACTGAAGCTTTCTTT. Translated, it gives CASRRGRDTEAFF.

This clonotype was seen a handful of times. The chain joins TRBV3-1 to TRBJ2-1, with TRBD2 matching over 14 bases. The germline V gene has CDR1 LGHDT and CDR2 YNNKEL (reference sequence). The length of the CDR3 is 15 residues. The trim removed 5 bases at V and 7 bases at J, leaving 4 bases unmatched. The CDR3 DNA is TGTGCCAGCAGCTTGACTAGCGGGGGGGTGAATGAGCAGTTCTTC. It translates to CASSLTSGGVNEQFF.

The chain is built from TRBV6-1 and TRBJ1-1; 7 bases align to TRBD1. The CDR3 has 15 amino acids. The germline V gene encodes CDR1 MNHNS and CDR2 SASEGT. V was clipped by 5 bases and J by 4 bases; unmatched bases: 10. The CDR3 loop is CASSQKQGRVTEAFF. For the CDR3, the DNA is TGTGCCAGCAGTCAAAAACAGGGGAGGGTCACTGAAGCTTTCTTT.

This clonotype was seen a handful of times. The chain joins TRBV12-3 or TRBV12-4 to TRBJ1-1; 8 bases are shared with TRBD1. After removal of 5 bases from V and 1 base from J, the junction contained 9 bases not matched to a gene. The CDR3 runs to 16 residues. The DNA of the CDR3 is TGTGCCAGCAGTCGCAAGACAGGGGTGGCGAACACTGAAGCTTTCTTT. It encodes CASSRKTGVANTEAFF.

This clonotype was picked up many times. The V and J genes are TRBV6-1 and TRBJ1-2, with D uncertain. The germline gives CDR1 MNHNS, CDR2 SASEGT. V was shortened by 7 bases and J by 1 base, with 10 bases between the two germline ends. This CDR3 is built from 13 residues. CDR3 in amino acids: CASISDFNYGYTF. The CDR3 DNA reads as TGTGCCAGCATCTCTGACTTTAACTATGGCTACACCTTC.

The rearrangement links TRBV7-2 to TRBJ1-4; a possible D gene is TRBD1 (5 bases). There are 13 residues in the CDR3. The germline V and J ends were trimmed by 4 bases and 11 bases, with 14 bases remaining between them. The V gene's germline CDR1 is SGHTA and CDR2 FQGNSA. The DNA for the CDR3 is TGTGCCAGCAGCTCCTCCGGGACGCCGAAACTGTTTTTT. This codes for CASSSSGTPKLFF.